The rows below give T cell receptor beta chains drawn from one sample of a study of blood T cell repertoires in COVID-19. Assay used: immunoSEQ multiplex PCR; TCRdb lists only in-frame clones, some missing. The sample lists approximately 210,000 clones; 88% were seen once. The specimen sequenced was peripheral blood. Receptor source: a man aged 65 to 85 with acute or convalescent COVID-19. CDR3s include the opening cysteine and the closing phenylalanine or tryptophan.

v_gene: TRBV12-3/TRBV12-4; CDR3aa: CASSLDSNIQYF
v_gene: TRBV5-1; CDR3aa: CASSLGGNNYDEQFF
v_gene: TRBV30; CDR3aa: CAWSDGGDGYTF
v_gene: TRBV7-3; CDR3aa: CASGLAGPGDTQYF
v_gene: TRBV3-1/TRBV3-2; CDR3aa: CASSRPGQVNTEAFF
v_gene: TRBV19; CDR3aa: CASSIGGHSSGNTIYF
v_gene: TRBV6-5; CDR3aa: CASSARAGNTIYF
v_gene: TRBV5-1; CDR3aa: CASSLGGTETQYF
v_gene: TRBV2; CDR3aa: CASSPTGVPGANVLTF
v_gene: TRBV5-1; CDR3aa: CASSPEQGAYNSPLHF
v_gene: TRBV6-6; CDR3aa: CASSAGTVTGNTIYF
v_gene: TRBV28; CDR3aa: CASSRTSVHF
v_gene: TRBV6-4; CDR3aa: CASSAPGLAGYTQYF
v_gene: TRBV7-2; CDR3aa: CASSGGLAGRRNEQFF
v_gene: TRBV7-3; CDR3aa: CASSSAGGPQHF
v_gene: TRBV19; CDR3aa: CASSSPGQGAYGAKNIQYF
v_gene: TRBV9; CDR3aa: CASSVAQGTLGTEAFF
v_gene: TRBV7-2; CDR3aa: CASSLSGTEYNEQFF
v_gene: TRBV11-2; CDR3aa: CASSSQGANIQYF
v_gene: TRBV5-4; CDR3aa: CASSPRTGPNTF
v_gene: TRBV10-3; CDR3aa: CARGTGTGAGELFF
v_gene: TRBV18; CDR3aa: CASSPPSLGGRRDEQYF
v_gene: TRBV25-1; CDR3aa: CASSETPAAGGSNEQFF
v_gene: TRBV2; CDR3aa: CASSFQGKQPQHF
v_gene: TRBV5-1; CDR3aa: CASSEFAGQNYEQYF
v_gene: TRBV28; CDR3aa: CASMQGNTDTQYF
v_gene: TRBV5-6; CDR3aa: CASSLGGLAGSGELFF
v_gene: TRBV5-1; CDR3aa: CASSSQGNSYEQYF
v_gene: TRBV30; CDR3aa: CAWSVIGGPGNTIYF
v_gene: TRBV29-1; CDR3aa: CSAGGGTGTYEQYF
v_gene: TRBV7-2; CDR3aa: CASSLLGTGPYEQYF
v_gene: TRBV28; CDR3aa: CASSSGTLTSGNTIYF
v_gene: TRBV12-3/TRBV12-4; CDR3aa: CASSLGGRSEQYF
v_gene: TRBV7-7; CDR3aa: CASSFSPSVTGLREKLFF
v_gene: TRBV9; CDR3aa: CASSGRDADSPLHF
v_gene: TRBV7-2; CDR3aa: CASSLGPAQGEETQYF
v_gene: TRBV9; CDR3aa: CASSVGQGFYEQYF
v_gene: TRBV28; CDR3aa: CASTPGTGASPLHF
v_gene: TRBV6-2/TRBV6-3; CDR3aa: CASSEGVSTDTQYF
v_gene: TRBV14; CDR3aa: CASSRLAGLSDTQYF
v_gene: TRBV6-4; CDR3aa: CASSDPPWRYF
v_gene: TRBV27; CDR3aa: CASSSGLAETNEQFF
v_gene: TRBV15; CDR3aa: CATSNGWGGTEAFF
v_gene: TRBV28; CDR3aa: CASSLSSSGRYEQYF
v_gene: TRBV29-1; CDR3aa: CSVKREVGEQFF
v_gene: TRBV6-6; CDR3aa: CASSYGQGINEQFF
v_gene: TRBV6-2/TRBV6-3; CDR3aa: CASSYSRGTEAFF
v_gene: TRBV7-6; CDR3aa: CASSPLGLAGQGNTEAFF
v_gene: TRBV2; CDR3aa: CASSQGINSPLHF
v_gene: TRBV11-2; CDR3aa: CASSARHAAGLGEKLFF
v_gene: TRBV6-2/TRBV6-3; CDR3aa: CASRPSGFSYEQYF
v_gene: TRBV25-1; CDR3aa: CASSEQGAASYGYTF
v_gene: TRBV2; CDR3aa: CASSVGENQPQHF
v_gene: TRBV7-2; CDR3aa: CASSNPGTSLYEQYF
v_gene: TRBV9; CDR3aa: CASSVSSSYNEQFF
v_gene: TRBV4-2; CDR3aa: CASSPQGQGITDTQYF